The text below deals with one T cell receptor (beta chain). Antigen specificity is unknown. Sequencing used immunoSEQ multiplex PCR; TCRdb keeps in-frame clones, though not all of them. The repertoire consists of roughly 35,000 clones, with more than 75% occurring once and the leading ten covering about 4.5%. This specimen belongs to a study of T cell responses to AZD1222 COVID-19 vaccine. Overall study findings and caveats: Spike-specific TCRs gained breadth and depth after people received two AZD1222 doses.

The length of the CDR3 is 16 residues. V was clipped by 4 bases and J by 0 bases, with 15 bases between them. CDR1 is SGHRS and CDR2 is YFSETQ in the germline V gene. This sequence originates from an adult who received the AZD1222 COVID-19 vaccine. Sample: peripheral blood, taken 28 days after the second AZD1222 dose. The J gene is TRBJ2-3, the V gene TRBV5-1, with D perhaps TRBD1 (5 bases). CDR3 DNA: TGCGCCAGCAGCCCTGGACAACCAATCAGCACAGATACGCAGTATTTT. It encodes CASSPGQPISTDTQYF.